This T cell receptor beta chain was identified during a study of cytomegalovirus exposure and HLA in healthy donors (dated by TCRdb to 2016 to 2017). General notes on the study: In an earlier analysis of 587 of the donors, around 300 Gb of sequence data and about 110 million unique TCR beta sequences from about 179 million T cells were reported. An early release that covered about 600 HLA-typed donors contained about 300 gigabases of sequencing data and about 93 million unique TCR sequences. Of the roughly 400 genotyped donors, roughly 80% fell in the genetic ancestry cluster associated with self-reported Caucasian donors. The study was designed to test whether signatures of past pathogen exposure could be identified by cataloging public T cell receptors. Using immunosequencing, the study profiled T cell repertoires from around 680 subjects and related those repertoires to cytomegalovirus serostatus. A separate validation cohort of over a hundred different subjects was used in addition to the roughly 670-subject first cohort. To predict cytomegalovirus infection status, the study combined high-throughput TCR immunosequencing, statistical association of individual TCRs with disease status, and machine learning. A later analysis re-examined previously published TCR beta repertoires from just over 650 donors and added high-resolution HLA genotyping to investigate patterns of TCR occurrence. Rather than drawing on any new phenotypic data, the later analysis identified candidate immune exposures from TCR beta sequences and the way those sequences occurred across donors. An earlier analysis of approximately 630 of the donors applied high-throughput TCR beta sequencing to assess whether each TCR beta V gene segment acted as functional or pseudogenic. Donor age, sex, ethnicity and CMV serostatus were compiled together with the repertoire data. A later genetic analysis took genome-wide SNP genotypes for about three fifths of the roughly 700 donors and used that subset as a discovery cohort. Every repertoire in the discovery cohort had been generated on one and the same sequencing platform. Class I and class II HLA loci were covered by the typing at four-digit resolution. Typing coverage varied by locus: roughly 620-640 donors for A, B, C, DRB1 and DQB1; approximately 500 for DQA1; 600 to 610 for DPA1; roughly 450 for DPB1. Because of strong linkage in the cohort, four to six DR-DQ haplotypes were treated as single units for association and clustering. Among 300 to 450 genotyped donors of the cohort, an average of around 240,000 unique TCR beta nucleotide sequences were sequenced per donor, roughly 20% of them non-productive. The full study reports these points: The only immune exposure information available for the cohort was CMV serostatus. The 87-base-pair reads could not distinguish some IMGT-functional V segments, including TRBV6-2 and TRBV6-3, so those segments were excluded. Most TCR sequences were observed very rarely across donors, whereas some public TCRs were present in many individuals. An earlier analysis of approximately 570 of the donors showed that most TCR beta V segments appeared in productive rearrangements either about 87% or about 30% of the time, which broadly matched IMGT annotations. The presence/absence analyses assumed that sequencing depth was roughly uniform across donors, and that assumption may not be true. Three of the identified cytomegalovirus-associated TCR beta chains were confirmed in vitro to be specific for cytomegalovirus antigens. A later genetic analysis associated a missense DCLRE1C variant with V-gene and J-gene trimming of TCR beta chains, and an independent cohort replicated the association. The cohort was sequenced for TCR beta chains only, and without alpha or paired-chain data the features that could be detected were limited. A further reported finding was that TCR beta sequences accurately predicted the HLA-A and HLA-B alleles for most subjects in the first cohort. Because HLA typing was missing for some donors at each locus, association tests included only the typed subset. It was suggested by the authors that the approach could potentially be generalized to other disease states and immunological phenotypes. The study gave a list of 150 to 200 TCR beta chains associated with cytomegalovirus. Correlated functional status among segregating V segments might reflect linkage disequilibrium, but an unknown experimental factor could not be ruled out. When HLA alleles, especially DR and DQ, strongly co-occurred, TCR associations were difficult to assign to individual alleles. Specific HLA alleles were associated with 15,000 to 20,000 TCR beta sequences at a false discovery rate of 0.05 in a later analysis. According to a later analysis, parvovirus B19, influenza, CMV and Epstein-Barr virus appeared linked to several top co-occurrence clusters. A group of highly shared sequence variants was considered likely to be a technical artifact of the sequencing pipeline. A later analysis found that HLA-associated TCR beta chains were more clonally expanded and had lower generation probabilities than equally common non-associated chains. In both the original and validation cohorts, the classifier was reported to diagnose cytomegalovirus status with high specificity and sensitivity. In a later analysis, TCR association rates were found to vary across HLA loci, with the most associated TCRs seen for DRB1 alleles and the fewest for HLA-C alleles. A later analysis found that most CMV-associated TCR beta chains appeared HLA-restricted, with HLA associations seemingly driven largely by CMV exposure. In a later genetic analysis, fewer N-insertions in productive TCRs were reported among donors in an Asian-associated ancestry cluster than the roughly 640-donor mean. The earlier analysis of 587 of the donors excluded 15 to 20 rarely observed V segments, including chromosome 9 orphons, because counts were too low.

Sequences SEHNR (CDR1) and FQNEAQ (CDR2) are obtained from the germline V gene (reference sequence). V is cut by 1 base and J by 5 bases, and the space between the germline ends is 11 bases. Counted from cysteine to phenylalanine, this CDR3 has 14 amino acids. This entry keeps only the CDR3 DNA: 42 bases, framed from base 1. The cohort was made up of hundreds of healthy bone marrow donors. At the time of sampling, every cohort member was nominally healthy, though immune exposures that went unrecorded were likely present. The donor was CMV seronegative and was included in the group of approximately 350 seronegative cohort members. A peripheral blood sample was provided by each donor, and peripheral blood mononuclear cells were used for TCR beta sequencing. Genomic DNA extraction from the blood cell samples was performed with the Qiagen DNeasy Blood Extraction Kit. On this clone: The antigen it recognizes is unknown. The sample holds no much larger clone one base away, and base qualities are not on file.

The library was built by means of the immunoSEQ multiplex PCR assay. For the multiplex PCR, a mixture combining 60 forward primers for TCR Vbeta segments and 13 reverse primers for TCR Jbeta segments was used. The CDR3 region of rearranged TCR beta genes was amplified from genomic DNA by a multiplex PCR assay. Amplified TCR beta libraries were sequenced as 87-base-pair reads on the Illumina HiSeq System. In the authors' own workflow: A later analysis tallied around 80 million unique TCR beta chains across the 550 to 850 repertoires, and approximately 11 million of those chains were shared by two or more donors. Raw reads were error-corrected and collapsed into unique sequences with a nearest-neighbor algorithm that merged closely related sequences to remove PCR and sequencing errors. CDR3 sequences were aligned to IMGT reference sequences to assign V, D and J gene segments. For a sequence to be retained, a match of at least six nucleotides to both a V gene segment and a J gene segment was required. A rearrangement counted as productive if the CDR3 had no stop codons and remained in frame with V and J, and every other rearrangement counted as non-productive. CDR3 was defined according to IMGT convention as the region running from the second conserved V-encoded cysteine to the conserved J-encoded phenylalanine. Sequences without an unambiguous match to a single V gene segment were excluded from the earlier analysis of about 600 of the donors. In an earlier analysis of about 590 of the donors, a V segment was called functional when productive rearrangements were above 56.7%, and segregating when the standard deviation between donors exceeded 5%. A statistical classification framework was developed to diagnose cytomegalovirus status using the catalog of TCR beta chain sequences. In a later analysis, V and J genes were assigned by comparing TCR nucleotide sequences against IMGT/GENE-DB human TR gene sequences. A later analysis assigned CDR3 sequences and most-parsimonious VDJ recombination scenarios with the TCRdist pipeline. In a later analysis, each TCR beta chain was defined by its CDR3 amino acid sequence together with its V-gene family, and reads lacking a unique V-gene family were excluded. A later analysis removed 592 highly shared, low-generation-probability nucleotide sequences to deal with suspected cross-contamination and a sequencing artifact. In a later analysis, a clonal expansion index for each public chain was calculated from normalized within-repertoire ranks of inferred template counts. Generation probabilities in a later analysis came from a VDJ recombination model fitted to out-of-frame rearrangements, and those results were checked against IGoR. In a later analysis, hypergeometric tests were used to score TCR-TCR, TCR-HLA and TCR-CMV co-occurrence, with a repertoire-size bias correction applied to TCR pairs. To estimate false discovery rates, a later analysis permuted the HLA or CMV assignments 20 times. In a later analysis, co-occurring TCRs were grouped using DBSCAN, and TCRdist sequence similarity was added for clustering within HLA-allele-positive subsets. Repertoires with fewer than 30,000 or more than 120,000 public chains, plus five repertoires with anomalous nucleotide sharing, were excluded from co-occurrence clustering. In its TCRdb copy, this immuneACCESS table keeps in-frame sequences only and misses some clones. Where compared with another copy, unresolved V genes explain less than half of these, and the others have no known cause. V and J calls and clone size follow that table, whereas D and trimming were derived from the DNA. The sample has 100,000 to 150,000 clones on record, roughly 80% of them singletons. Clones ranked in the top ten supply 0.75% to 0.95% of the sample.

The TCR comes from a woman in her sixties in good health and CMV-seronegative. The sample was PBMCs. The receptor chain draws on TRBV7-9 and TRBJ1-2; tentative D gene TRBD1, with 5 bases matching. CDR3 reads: CASSLVGARYGYTF. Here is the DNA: TGTGCCAGCAGCTTAGTTGGGGCGCGGTATGGCTACACCTTC.